This T cell receptor beta chain was recorded in a study of cytomegalovirus exposure and HLA in healthy donors. Overall study results and limits: Available immune exposure information was restricted to CMV serostatus only.

Germline CDR1 is PRHDT and CDR2 is FYEKMQ (reference sequence). The length of the CDR3 is 15 residues. Germline trimming cut 0 bases from V and 5 bases from J; bases unmatched to any gene: 1. Regarding this clone: Its antigen remains unknown.

The PCR employed 60 Vbeta primers together with 13 Jbeta primers. TCRdb's copy holds only in-frame clones and misses some; the assay was immunoSEQ multiplex PCR. The table records tens of thousands of clones, 60% to 70% of them present only once. This receptor was identified in a man aged 40-50 years in good health and CMV-seropositive. Source material: PBMCs. This rearrangement joins TRBV13 to TRBJ1-6; 7 bases line up with TRBD1. The CDR3 protein is CASSLGRGNNSPLHF. The CDR3 nucleotides are TGTGCCAGCAGCTTAGGCAGGGGGAATAATTCACCCCTCCACTTT.